Following are 23 T cell receptor beta chains from one sample sequenced in a study of blood T cell repertoires in COVID-19. Produced via immunoSEQ multiplex PCR; TCRdb's table is partial and in-frame only. Of tens of thousands of clones listed, around three quarters were seen once; the top ten hold approximately 21%. The material sequenced was peripheral blood. These receptor sequences come from an elderly woman with acute or convalescent COVID-19.

DNA of the CDR3: TGTGCCAGCAGCGAGACAGGATGGACAGATACGCAGTATTTT. It is translated as CASSETGWTDTQYF. This chain connects TRBV27 to TRBJ2-3; possibly TRBD1 for D (6 bases). CDR3 length equals 14 residues. V lost 6 bases and J 3 bases, leaving 13 bases between the germline ends. Germline assignment: CDR1 MNHEY and CDR2 SMNVEV (reference sequence).

The J gene is TRBJ1-4, the V gene TRBV27; no clear D. Between the trimmed V and J ends, which lost 2 bases and 4 bases, there was a span of 8 bases. The CDR3 totals 14 residues. The germline V gene has CDR1 MNHEY and CDR2 SMNVEV (reference sequence). The DNA for the CDR3 is TGTGCCAGCAGTTTAGGAGGAGTTAATGAAAAACTGTTTTTT. Translated: CASSLGGVNEKLFF.

This chain connects TRBV10-3 to TRBJ2-3; TRBD2 agrees at 11 bases. The germline V gene has CDR1 ENHRY and CDR2 SYGVKD. V lost 2 bases, J lost 3 bases, and 1 base stayed unmatched. The length of the CDR3 is 15 residues. The CDR3 bases are TGTGCCATCAGTGAGCTAGCGGGAGGAACAGATACGCAGTATTTT. Residues: CAISELAGGTDTQYF.

The chain uses TRBV6-5 and TRBJ2-3; D is undetermined. V gave up 7 bases and J gave up 0 bases, with 11 bases separating them. The CDR3 loop spans 14 amino acids. Germline V gene lookup returns CDR1 MNHEY and CDR2 SVGAGI. CDR3 coding DNA: TGTGCCAGCACCCTAAAATTCAGCACAGATACGCAGTATTTT. It encodes CASTLKFSTDTQYF.

The V and J genes are TRBV5-1 and TRBJ1-4; possibly TRBD1 for D (5 bases). V was pared by 0 bases and J by 7 bases, with 13 bases between. Germline V gene data show CDR1 as SGHRS and CDR2 as YFSETQ. The CDR3 has 15 amino acids. The chain's CDR3 is CASSLVQGSGEKLFF. CDR3 sequence (DNA): TGCGCCAGCAGCTTGGTTCAGGGTTCAGGTGAAAAACTGTTTTTT.

This clone was seen only once. CDR3 DNA: TGTGCCAGCTCACCACTAGGGGGGGGCGCAAACTACGAGCAGTACTTC. It encodes CASSPLGGGANYEQYF. V gene TRBV18 combines with J gene TRBJ2-7, with D possibly TRBD2 on 7 matching bases. Germline V lookup: CDR1 KGHSH, CDR2 LQKENI. Trimming removed 1 base at V and 3 bases at J, with 16 bases between. The CDR3 is 16 amino acids. Full variable domain (rest looked up from reference TRBV18 and TRBJ2-7): NAGVMQNPRHLVRRRGQEARLRCSPMKGHSHVYWYRQLPEEGLKFMVYLQKENIIDESGMPKERFSAEFPKEGPSILRIQQVVRGDSAAYFCASSPLGGGANYEQYFGPGTRLTVT.

V usage is TRBV25-1 and J usage is TRBJ2-1, with 8 bases that match TRBD1. The CDR3 contains 16 residues. V trimming: 8 bases; J trimming: 4 bases; junction bases outside the gene matches: 13. Per germline, CDR1 MGHDK and CDR2 SYGVNS. The CDR3: CASGPQGVSFYNEQFF. For the CDR3, the DNA is TGTGCCAGCGGACCACAGGGGGTATCTTTTTACAATGAGCAGTTCTTC.

The chain combines TRBV29-1 with TRBJ2-7; 7 bases agree with TRBD2. The germline V gene encodes CDR1 SQVTM and CDR2 ANQGSEA. The CDR3 loop spans 14 amino acids. V was pared by 6 bases and J by 0 bases, with 8 bases of the junction left unmatched. The CDR3 here is CSVLGGWGSYEQYF. The CDR3 DNA reads TGCAGCGTCTTGGGGGGGTGGGGCTCCTACGAGCAGTACTTC.

The CDR3 spells CASLLHGRFSPPGTPYNEQFF. The CDR3 DNA follows: TGTGCCAGCCTACTACACGGAAGGTTTTCGCCGCCCGGGACTCCCTACAATGAGCAGTTCTTC. The V and J genes are TRBV28 and TRBJ2-1; weak D call: TRBD2 (6 bases). The V end was cut by 8 bases, the J end by 2 bases, with 34 bases between. This CDR3 comprises 21 residues. Germline lookup yields CDR1 MDHEN and CDR2 SYDVKM.

The CDR3, as DNA: TGTGCCAGTAGTATAGGTCAGCGGGGGGGCCCGGAGACCCAGTACTTC. It is translated as CASSIGQRGGPETQYF. The rearrangement links TRBV19 to TRBJ2-5; 10 bases align to TRBD2. CDR3 length: 16 residues. The J segment lost 5 bases and the V segment lost 1 base, leaving 7 bases of the junction unmatched. Germline V lookup: CDR1 LNHDA, CDR2 SQIVND (reference sequence). Filled out from reference TRBV19 and TRBJ2-5, the complete variable domain reads DGGITQSPKYLFRKEGQNVTLSCEQNLNHDAMYWYRQDPGQGLRLIYYSQIVNDFQKGDIAEGYSVSREKKESFPLTVTSAQKNPTAFYLCASSIGQRGGPETQYFGPGTRLLVL.

There are a few counts of this clone. The chain uses TRBV6-1 and TRBJ1-1; 10 bases map to TRBD1. The germline gives CDR1 MNHNS, CDR2 SASEGT. CDR3 length: 15 residues. Unmatched junction bases numbered 2, after V lost 3 bases and J lost 1 base. CDR3 bases: TGTGCCAGCAGTGAGGGGACAGGGGCGAACACTGAAGCTTTCTTT. Translation gives CASSEGTGANTEAFF.

The chain joins TRBV6-5 to TRBJ2-2, with 9 nucleotides matching TRBD2. J gave up 4 bases and V 6 bases, and 3 bases lay outside the gene matches. CDR1 is MNHEY, CDR2 SVGAGI, per germline. This CDR3 spans 14 amino acids. The CDR3 DNA sequence: TGTGCCAGCAGAGGACTAGCGAGCACCGGGGAGCTGTTTTTT. Protein: CASRGLASTGELFF.

The chain combines TRBV6-1 with TRBJ2-7; TRBD2 aligns across 14 bases. Germline V CDR1 and CDR2: MNHNS, SASEGT. This CDR3 has 16 residues. Germline trimming cut 4 bases from V and 7 bases from J; bases unmatched to any gene: 9. The CDR3 here is CASSGTSGGSAREQYF. CDR3 DNA: TGTGCCAGCAGTGGGACTAGCGGGGGGTCCGCGCGGGAGCAGTACTTC.

The chain links TRBV7-9 to TRBJ2-7, with 10 nucleotides matching TRBD1. V was pared by 4 bases and J by 4 bases, with 4 bases of the junction left unmatched. Germline V gives CDR1 SEHNR, CDR2 FQNEAQ (reference sequence). The CDR3 has 14 amino acids. Here the CDR3 DNA reads TGTGCCAGCAGCTACCTGGGACAGGGGTACGAGCAGTACTTC. Encoded protein: CASSYLGQGYEQYF.

This clone occurred a few times. The V call is TRBV6-2 or TRBV6-3, the J call TRBJ2-7, with 7 positions matching TRBD1. Looked up from germline, CDR1 is MNHEY and CDR2 is SVGEGT. V shed 4 bases and J 2 bases; nucleotides not matched to a gene: 14. This CDR3 is 17 amino acids long. This CDR3 is CASSSSPGQMNTYEQYF. In DNA form, the CDR3 reads TGTGCCAGCAGTTCTTCACCGGGACAGATGAACACCTACGAGCAGTACTTC.

This clone occurred a few times. The chain couples TRBV19 to TRBJ1-1, with TRBD1 as a possible D gene (5 bases). Trimming left V 2 bases short and J 1 base short, with 5 bases between. Germline CDR1 is LNHDA and CDR2 is SQIVND (reference sequence). CDR3 length: 13 amino acids. The CDR3 sequence is CASSIRGNTEAFF. As DNA, the CDR3 is TGTGCCAGTAGTATAAGGGGGAACACTGAAGCTTTCTTT. Using reference TRBV19 and TRBJ1-1 for the parts outside the CDR3, the full variable domain is DGGITQSPKYLFRKEGQNVTLSCEQNLNHDAMYWYRQDPGQGLRLIYYSQIVNDFQKGDIAEGYSVSREKKESFPLTVTSAQKNPTAFYLCASSIRGNTEAFFGQGTRLTVV.

As DNA, the CDR3 is TGTGCCAGATCTAGCGGGGGCTTTAGCACAGATACGCAGTATTTT. Amino acids: CARSSGGFSTDTQYF. The gene calls are TRBV2 and TRBJ2-3; 10 bases align to TRBD2. This CDR3 region has 15 residues. Germline CDR1 is SNHLY and CDR2 is FYNNEI. Trimming cost V 9 bases and J 0 bases; bases outside gene matches: 6.

V and J are TRBV19 and TRBJ2-3; weak D call: TRBD2 (5 bases). Between the trimmed V and J ends, which lost 5 bases and 4 bases, there was a span of 10 bases. The CDR3 length is 13 residues. The germline CDR1 and CDR2 sequences are LNHDA and SQIVND (reference sequence). The CDR3 sequence is CASSARDPDTQYF. DNA of the CDR3: TGTGCCAGTAGTGCGAGGGATCCAGATACGCAGTATTTT.

The chain carries TRBV5-4 and TRBJ2-5; 8 bases are shared with TRBD2. J was trimmed by 3 bases and V by 3 bases; bases with no gene match: 1. The CDR3 totals 13 residues. Germline V gene sequence: CDR1 SGHNT, CDR2 YYREEE (reference sequence). The CDR3: CASSSAGEETQYF. CDR3 DNA: TGTGCCAGCAGCTCAGCGGGGGAAGAGACCCAGTACTTC.

The chain links TRBV10-3 to TRBJ2-3; 10 bases align to TRBD1. V shed 6 bases, J shed 4 bases, and the junction held 7 bases outside the gene matches. The CDR3 runs to 15 residues. Germline V gene data show CDR1 as ENHRY and CDR2 as SYGVKD. The CDR3 DNA follows: TGTGCCATCAGCCAGGGGACAGGGGTGTCAGATACGCAGTATTTT. Its protein is CAISQGTGVSDTQYF.

The chain recombines TRBV5-5 with TRBJ1-1; D may be TRBD1 (6 bases). The CDR3 covers 13 residues. Trimming stripped 0 bases from V and 4 bases from J, with 7 bases between. The germline V gene has CDR1 SGHKS and CDR2 YYEKEE (reference sequence). The CDR3 sequence is CASSLGGRTEAFF. The CDR3 DNA reads as TGTGCCAGCAGCTTGGGGGGGCGCACTGAAGCTTTCTTT.

V usage is TRBV19 and J usage is TRBJ1-2; possibly TRBD1 for D (6 bases). Germline V gene sequence: CDR1 LNHDA, CDR2 SQIVND (reference sequence). The CDR3 contains 14 residues. Trimming removed 10 bases at V and 4 bases at J, with 19 bases between. CDR3 coding DNA: TGTGCCACCGAAACCCGAAAGGACAGCTATGGCTACACCTTC. Protein product: CATETRKDSYGYTF.

This clone was counted a single time. The J gene is TRBJ1-2, the V gene TRBV19; D call uncertain. The CDR3 has 15 residues. The V end lost 8 bases, the J end lost 4 bases, and 20 bases lay between the germline ends. Germline CDR1 reads LNHDA; CDR2 reads SQIVND (reference sequence). The CDR3, as DNA: TGTGCCAGTCTGAAAGTAGAGGGTATGGGCTATGGCTACACCTTC. Encoded protein: CASLKVEGMGYGYTF.